These 28 T cell receptor beta chains share one sample of origin, sequenced in a study of T-cell reconstitution after alpha-beta-depleted transplantation in children. Preparation of the TCRbeta library used unique molecular identifiers. TCRdb re-derived calls from the PCR reads in MiXCR, one entry per CDR3 protein. The sample has about 690,000 distinct CDR3 sequences; roughly 15% are singletons. Sequenced here: PBMCs from the stem cell graft donor, sampled from the stem cell graft. These receptor sequences come from a human donor who donated a stem cell graft to a child with acute myeloid leukemia.

The chain has TRBV20-1 and TRBJ1-3; a possible D gene is TRBD1 (6 bases). The CDR3 loop spans 13 amino acids. The V end lost 1 base, the J end lost 5 bases, and 9 bases lay between the germline ends. Per germline, CDR1 DFQATT and CDR2 SNEGSKA (reference sequence). The CDR3 nucleotides are TGCAGTGCTAGAGCCCGGGACAGAAACACCATATATTTT. It encodes CSARARDRNTIYF.

The rearrangement joins TRBV3-1 to TRBJ2-2; 8 positions match TRBD2. The germline CDR1 and CDR2 sequences are LGHDT and YNNKEL (reference sequence). J gave up 7 bases and V 0 bases, and 7 bases lay outside the gene matches. There are 16 residues in the CDR3. CDR3 bases: TGTGCCAGCAGCCAAGATCGAGCGGGGGTCGACGGGGAGCTGTTTTTT. This sequence encodes CASSQDRAGVDGELFF.

This sequence joins TRBV5-6 and TRBJ1-1; D is undetermined. Germline V CDR1 and CDR2: SGHDT, YYEEEE. V was cut by 0 bases and J by 2 bases, with 8 bases left in between. The CDR3 loop spans 14 amino acids. The CDR3 region is CASSLEARNTEAFF. The CDR3 nucleotides are TGTGCCAGCAGCTTGGAGGCCCGAAACACTGAAGCTTTCTTT.

This clonotype showed up just a few times. The V and J genes are TRBV20-1 and TRBJ2-3; possibly TRBD1 or TRBD2 for D (6 bases each). The CDR3 length is 16 residues. Trimming pared 5 bases from V and 0 bases from J, leaving 18 bases between. CDR1 and CDR2 (germline): DFQATT, SNEGSKA (reference sequence). The CDR3 is CSASGAGGTSTDTQYF. CDR3 DNA sequence: TGCAGTGCTTCGGGAGCCGGGGGCACTAGCACAGATACGCAGTATTTT.

Only a few counts were recorded for this clonotype. This chain connects TRBV7-9 to TRBJ2-5; D not certain. CDR3 size: 15 residues. The V and J ends lost 2 bases and 1 base respectively, with 11 bases between them. The germline gives CDR1 SEHNR, CDR2 FQNEAQ (reference sequence). As DNA, the CDR3 is TGTGCCAGCAGCTTATTGCGGTACGGCCAAGAGACCCAGTACTTC. Amino acid sequence: CASSLLRYGQETQYF. The full variable domain, its missing parts supplied by reference TRBV7-9 and TRBJ2-5, is DTGVSQNPRHKITKRGQNVTFRCDPISEHNRLYWYRQTLGQGPEFLTYFQNEAQLEKSRLLSDRFSAERPKGSFSTLEIQRTEQGDSAMYLCASSLLRYGQETQYFGPGTRLLVL.

The genes are TRBV7-2 and TRBJ2-3; D is ambiguous. The CDR3 is 16 residues long. Germline CDR1 is SGHTA and CDR2 is FQGNSA. The V and J ends lost 3 bases and 0 bases respectively, with 13 bases between them. CDR3: CASSLYSGLSTDTQYF. In DNA, the CDR3 is TGTGCCAGCAGCTTGTACTCCGGGCTTAGCACAGATACGCAGTATTTT.

At least ten counts were recorded for this clonotype. The rearrangement links TRBV20-1 to TRBJ1-1, with D possibly matching TRBD1 (6 bases). This CDR3 comprises 13 residues. Per the germline V gene, CDR1 is DFQATT and CDR2 is SNEGSKA (reference sequence). V lost 6 bases to trimming and J lost 4 bases, with 15 bases between them. CDR3 coding DNA: TGCAGTGCCAAGACAGGCGGAGGCACTGAAGCTTTCTTT. Its translation is CSAKTGGGTEAFF.

This clonotype was recorded at least ten times. The chain uses TRBV5-1 and TRBJ1-1; the D is unclear. In germline, CDR1 is SGHRS, CDR2 YFSETQ. CDR3 length: 15 amino acids. Trimming took 1 base from V and 0 from J, leaving 10 bases between them. The CDR3, as DNA: TGCGCCAGCAGCTTGTCCTGGGAGCTGAACACTGAAGCTTTCTTT. Its translation: CASSLSWELNTEAFF. Based on the CDR3 plus reference TRBV5-1 and TRBJ1-1, the full variable domain is KAGVTQTPRYLIKTRGQQVTLSCSPISGHRSVSWYQQTPGQGLQFLFEYFSETQRNKGNFPGRFSGRQFSNSRSEMNVSTLELGDSALYLCASSLSWELNTEAFFGQGTRLTVV.

The rearrangement uses TRBV6-1 and TRBJ1-1; maybe TRBD1 (5 bases). Deletions cut 3 bases from V and 10 bases from J, with 24 bases between. Looked up from germline, CDR1 is MNHNS and CDR2 is SASEGT. The CDR3 runs 16 residues. The CDR3 DNA reads TGTGCCAGCAGTGATGCCCTCGGGTCAGGGAACGGTGGAGCTTTCTTT. It codes for CASSDALGSGNGGAFF.

The chain combines TRBV28 with TRBJ1-5, with D uncertain. Trimming shortened V by 2 bases and J by 2 bases, and 10 bases separated the two germline ends. Germline V gene lookup returns CDR1 MDHEN and CDR2 SYDVKM. The CDR3 runs 15 residues. CDR3 in DNA: TGTGCCAGCAGTTTAGGGCAGTCGCGCAATCAGCCCCAGCATTTT. Translated, it gives CASSLGQSRNQPQHF.

At least ten counts were recorded for this clonotype. V usage is TRBV6-5 and J usage is TRBJ2-3; the D call may be TRBD1 or TRBD2 (6 bases each). This CDR3 has 17 amino acids. V gave up 6 bases and J gave up 2 bases, with 21 bases separating them. CDR1 is MNHEY, CDR2 SVGAGI, per germline. CDR3 region: CASRTIGERGVTDTQYF. The CDR3 nucleotides are TGTGCCAGCAGGACCATTGGGGAAAGGGGGGTCACAGATACGCAGTATTTT.

This clonotype was seen repeatedly, ten times or more. The chain links TRBV29-1 to TRBJ2-3; perhaps TRBD1 as D (6 bases). Germline values: CDR1 SQVTM, CDR2 ANQGSEA. The length of the CDR3 is 15 residues. The V end lost 5 bases, the J end lost 2 bases, and 17 bases lay between the germline ends. The CDR3 here is CSVQRQGSDTDTQYF. In nucleotides, the CDR3 is TGCAGCGTTCAACGGCAGGGGAGTGACACAGATACGCAGTATTTT.

There are many counts of this clonotype. This chain connects TRBV20-1 to TRBJ1-1; no clear D gene. Germline CDR1 DFQATT, CDR2 SNEGSKA (reference sequence). With 2 bases removed from V and 3 bases from J, the gap between germline ends came to 16 bases. The length of the CDR3 is 15 residues. CDR3 loop: CSARREGGFYTEAFF. The CDR3 bases are TGCAGTGCTAGACGCGAAGGCGGGTTTTACACTGAAGCTTTCTTT.

This chain joins TRBV12-3 or TRBV12-4 and TRBJ2-2, with 8 bases lining up with TRBD2. The V and J ends lost 7 bases and 4 bases, in that order; junction bases with no gene match: 5. The length of the CDR3 is 14 residues. The CDR3 region has the DNA TGTGCCAGCACCCCGGGGGGGCGCACCGGGGAGCTGTTTTTT. This codes for CASTPGGRTGELFF.

This clonotype was detected many times. The chain has TRBV20-1 and TRBJ2-3; no definite D call. Between the trimmed V and J ends, which lost 6 bases and 14 bases, there was a span of 12 bases. This CDR3 has 9 residues. Germline loops: CDR1 DFQATT, CDR2 SNEGSKA (reference sequence). The CDR3 is CSAPALRYF. CDR3 DNA: TGCAGTGCACCCGCTCTACGGTATTTT.

This clonotype was observed many times. This rearrangement joins TRBV9 to TRBJ2-3; 11 bases are a match to TRBD2. The CDR3 totals 16 residues. Per germline, CDR1 SGDLS and CDR2 YYNGEE. V shed 0 bases and J 4 bases; nucleotides not matched to a gene: 4. CDR3 in amino acids: CASSVVLAGGPDTQYF. CDR3 DNA: TGTGCCAGCAGCGTAGTGCTAGCGGGGGGCCCAGATACGCAGTATTTT.

This clonotype was recorded many times. The CDR3 nucleotides are TGCAGTGCCCCCCGGGGTGAGGCTTCACCCCTCCACTTT. Its translation: CSAPRGEASPLHF. The rearrangement uses TRBV20-1 and TRBJ1-6; D is uncertain. The germline CDR1 and CDR2 sequences are DFQATT and SNEGSKA (reference sequence). The V and J ends lost 6 bases and 9 bases respectively, with 15 bases between them. The CDR3 length is 13 residues.

The chain uses TRBV7-2 and TRBJ2-7; either TRBD1 or TRBD2 may fit D (7 bases each). The CDR3 contains 16 residues. The germline gives CDR1 SGHTA, CDR2 FQGNSA. V lost 5 bases to trimming and J lost 3 bases, with 20 bases between them. The CDR3 reads CASSSQGGSPFYEQYF. The CDR3 DNA reads TGTGCCAGCAGCAGTCAGGGGGGGTCCCCATTCTACGAGCAGTACTTC.

This clonotype came up many times. The chain employs TRBV12-3 or TRBV12-4 and TRBJ1-5; D might be TRBD1 (5 bases). The CDR3 runs to 14 residues. Trimming shortened V by 7 bases and J by 0 bases, and 10 bases separated the two germline ends. In DNA form, the CDR3 reads TGTGCCAGCAAGGACACATATAGCAATCAGCCCCAGCATTTT. This gives the protein CASKDTYSNQPQHF.

The chain carries TRBV7-9 and TRBJ1-2; D not resolved. Deletions cut 5 bases from V and 3 bases from J, with 16 bases between. The CDR3 is 15 amino acids. Germline values: CDR1 SEHNR, CDR2 FQNEAQ (reference sequence). The CDR3 nucleotides are TGTGCCAGCAGCCCAATGGACCTCGGCTACTATGGCTACACCTTC. It codes for CASSPMDLGYYGYTF.

This clonotype occurred a few times. V gene TRBV6-2 or TRBV6-3 combines with J gene TRBJ2-1; the D is unclear. This CDR3 spans 14 amino acids. V shed 0 bases and J shed 8 bases, with 11 bases lying between them. Germline loops: CDR1 MNHEY, CDR2 SVGEGT. The CDR3 here is CASSYSTSSDEQFF. CDR3 nucleotide sequence: TGTGCCAGCAGTTACTCGACTTCTTCAGATGAGCAGTTCTTC.

In its sample, this clonotype was seen many times. V gene TRBV15 combines with J gene TRBJ1-2, with D perhaps matching TRBD1 (5 bases). V gave up 4 bases and J gave up 6 bases, with 18 bases separating them. There are 15 residues in the CDR3. The germline CDR1 and CDR2 sequences are LNHNV and YYDKDF (reference sequence). The DNA of the CDR3 is TGTGCCACCAGCAAAAATATAAAAGGACAAGATGGCTACACCTTC. Translating gives CATSKNIKGQDGYTF.

V gene TRBV7-2 combines with J gene TRBJ1-2; D might be TRBD1 (6 bases). The germline CDR1 and CDR2 sequences are SGHTA and FQGNSA. The V end lost 4 bases, the J end lost 4 bases, and 19 bases lay between the germline ends. This CDR3 comprises 16 residues. CDR3 sequence (DNA): TGTGCCAGCAGCTCCCCGGGGGGCACTGGGGGCTATGGCTACACCTTC. Translated: CASSSPGGTGGYGYTF.

This clonotype was found once. The DNA of the CDR3 is TGTGCCAGCCTCCTCTCGGGGACTGAAGCTTTCTTT. The encoded protein is CASLLSGTEAFF. This chain links TRBV7-9 with TRBJ1-1; D not resolved. This CDR3 region has 12 residues. Germline CDR1 and CDR2: SEHNR and FQNEAQ (reference sequence). V dropped 8 bases and J dropped 5 bases, with 12 bases sitting between them.

This clonotype has a handful of counts. V and J are TRBV20-1 and TRBJ1-5; TRBD1 matches 8 bases. Trimming removed 5 bases from V and 0 bases from J; junction bases left unmatched: 6. CDR1 and CDR2 from the germline V gene are DFQATT and SNEGSKA (reference sequence). This CDR3 contains 15 residues. CDR3 sequence: CSAGGTGYSNQPQHF. CDR3 bases: TGCAGTGCTGGTGGGACAGGTTATAGCAATCAGCCCCAGCATTTT.

This clonotype was seen only a few times. V gene TRBV28 combines with J gene TRBJ2-1; D might be TRBD1 (6 bases). The germline V gene encodes CDR1 MDHEN and CDR2 SYDVKM. V was shortened by 8 bases and J by 5 bases, with 10 bases between the two germline ends. The CDR3 totals 12 residues. CDR3 residues: CASGQIHNEQFF. The CDR3 coding sequence is TGTGCCAGCGGACAGATCCACAATGAGCAGTTCTTC.

This clonotype was counted many times. V usage is TRBV7-2 and J usage is TRBJ1-5; tentatively, D is TRBD1 (5 bases). Germline V gene sequence: CDR1 SGHTA, CDR2 FQGNSA. Trimming took 5 bases from V and 4 from J, leaving 18 bases between them. The CDR3 sequence is 16 residues long. CDR3 amino acids: CASSVHSGQANQPQHF. The CDR3 coding sequence is TGTGCCAGCAGCGTTCACTCAGGGCAAGCTAATCAGCCCCAGCATTTT.

This clonotype was detected only a few times. One end of the junction fails to match germline, which may point to a read error. This CDR3 is CASSRALGRVSRF. In DNA form, the CDR3 reads TGTGCCAGCAGCCGAGCGTTGGGCAGGGTGTCTAGGTTC. The J gene is TRBJ2-1, the V gene TRBV7-2; weak D call: TRBD1 (5 bases). The CDR3 has 13 amino acids. Germline CDR1 reads SGHTA; CDR2 reads FQGNSA.